This T cell receptor beta chain came from a study of T cell repertoires in cytomegalovirus infection. Study-level information: Public TCR beta signatures were indicative of both CMV infection and a matching HLA type.

Study observations and caveats: Totalled public TCR beta family frequency picked out people who carried CMV plus the relevant HLA.

TCRdb fed the reads into MiXCR, producing one record per CDR3 protein. The repertoire holds some 310,000 distinct CDR3 sequences, around 25% seen once, with roughly 15% in the top ten. This clonotype showed up just a few times. Its antigen remains unknown. J was trimmed by 9 bases and V by 6 bases; bases with no gene match: 14. Germline CDR1 and CDR2: MDHEN and SYDVKM. The CDR3 loop spans 16 amino acids. The receptor's source is a human donor in good health (CMV status not recorded). Some clones in this sample may be carry-over from other donors' samples. Sequenced here: cultured PBMCs, sampled from culture after CMV antigen stimulation. This chain joins TRBV28 and TRBJ2-1, with 10 bases that match TRBD1. As DNA, the CDR3 is TGTGCCAGCAGGGGGACAGGGGTTTTATTGGGTGCTGAGCAGTTCTTC. This codes for CASRGTGVLLGAEQFF.